What follows describes a single T cell receptor (beta chain). Data came from immunoSEQ multiplex PCR; TCRdb stores just in-frame clones and leaves some out. The profile covers 300,000 to 400,000 clones, with 88% appearing a single time and about 7% taken by the ten largest. Between the trimmed V and J ends, which lost 5 bases and 0 bases, there was a span of 11 bases. CDR3 length: 15 amino acids. Germline CDR1 is SGHTA and CDR2 is FQGTGA. The data derive from a study of blood T cell repertoires in COVID-19. About the study: T cells, B-cell-depleted T cells, or PBMCs supplied cDNA or gDNA.

The receptor was derived from a woman in her 70s with COVID-19, enrolled during active disease. V is TRBV7-3 and J is TRBJ1-3; D is perhaps TRBD1 (5 bases). Source material: peripheral blood. In DNA form, the CDR3 reads TGTGCCAGCAGCATTGGAGGGGACTCTGGAAACACCATATATTTT. Its translation: CASSIGGDSGNTIYF.